This T cell receptor (beta chain) was found in a study of OX40 agonist ivuxolimab in advanced cancers. Study in general: People who had prior anti-PD-1, anti-PD-L1 or anti-CTLA-4 therapy could take part, and around 43% had some.

The CDR3 extends over 16 amino acids. After removal of 3 bases from V and 2 bases from J, the junction contained 10 bases not matched to a gene. Germline V gene sequence: CDR1 SNHLY, CDR2 FYNNEI. The table came from immunoSEQ multiplex PCR; TCRdb's copy has only in-frame clones and leaves some out. The sample yields about 64,000 clones, more than 75% seen once. Concerning this clone itself: Its matching antigen is unknown.

With baseline, cycle 4 day 1, and cycle 7 day 1 as timepoints, blood was sampled. Study results and limitations: Some patients without response likewise showed low normalized clonal expansion. Fewer expanded clones were found on average in CD4+ than in CD8+ T cells.

The rearrangement uses TRBV2 and TRBJ2-7; 7 nucleotides agree with TRBD1. The sequencing used CD4+ or CD8+ T cells sorted from blood, collected in a trial of the OX40 agonist ivuxolimab. This sequence was found in an adult with an advanced solid tumor such as melanoma, head and neck, liver or kidney cancer. CDR3 sequence (DNA): TGTGCCAGCAGTGACAATTTTTGGGGACAGCCCTACGAGCAGTACTTC. Protein sequence: CASSDNFWGQPYEQYF.